This T cell receptor (beta chain) was captured in a study of preoperative IRX-2 immunotherapy in early breast cancer (dated by TCRdb to 2018 to 2020). The V end gives up 0 bases and the J end 7 bases, leaving 3 bases in the junction not matched to a gene. The cysteine opens and the phenylalanine closes a CDR3 of 15 amino acids. Only the CDR3 DNA is retained, 45 bases long and in frame from the first base. Reading the germline V gene gives CDR1 SGHTA and CDR2 FQGTGA. The sample's treatment or condition label, decoded: preoperative locoregional IRX-2 cytokine immunotherapy. The samples were obtained from a phase Ib study in which preoperative, locoregional IRX-2 cytokine immunotherapy intended to prime immune responses was tested. Before surgery, IRX-2 was given to the donors, who were patients with early-stage breast cancer. On this clone itself: Its antigen target is currently unknown. Base qualities were left out, and no much larger clone turns up one base away.

The library was built by means of the immunoSEQ multiplex PCR assay. TCRdb provides this immuneACCESS table in a form limited to in-frame rearrangements. Some clones are lacking; in checked studies, under half of them reflect an unresolved V gene, and why the rest are absent is not known. For this sample the table gives 35,000 to 50,000 clones, of which just under 95% were detected only once. The ten top clones hold around 1.7% of the sample. The TCR comes from a human donor with breast cancer. Sequences were derived from tumor tissue, sampled after IRX-2 immunotherapy. In this chain, TRBV7-3 is recombined with TRBJ1-2; TRBD1 lines up with 12 middle nucleotides. The DNA sequence is TGTGCCAGCAGCTTAACGGGACAGGGGGCTTTTGGCTACACCTTC. This gives the protein CASSLTGQGAFGYTF.